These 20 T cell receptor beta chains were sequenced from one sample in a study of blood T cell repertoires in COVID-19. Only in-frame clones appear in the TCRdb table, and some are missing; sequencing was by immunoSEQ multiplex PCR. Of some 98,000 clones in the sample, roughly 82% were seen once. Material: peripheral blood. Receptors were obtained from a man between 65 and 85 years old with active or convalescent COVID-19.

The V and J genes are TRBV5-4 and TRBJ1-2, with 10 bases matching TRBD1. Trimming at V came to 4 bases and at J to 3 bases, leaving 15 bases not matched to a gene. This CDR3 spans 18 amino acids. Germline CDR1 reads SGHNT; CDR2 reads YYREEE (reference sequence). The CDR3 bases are TGTGCCAGCAGCCGGACTGGAGACAGGGGGCCTAAGGACTATGGCTACACCTTC. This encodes CASSRTGDRGPKDYGYTF.

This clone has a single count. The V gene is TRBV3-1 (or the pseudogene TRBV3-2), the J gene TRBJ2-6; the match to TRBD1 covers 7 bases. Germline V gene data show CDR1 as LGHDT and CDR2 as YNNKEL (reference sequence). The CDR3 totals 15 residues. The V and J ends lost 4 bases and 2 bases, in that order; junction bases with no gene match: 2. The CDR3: CASSPGGTGANVLTF. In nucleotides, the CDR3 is TGTGCCAGCAGCCCAGGGGGTACTGGGGCCAACGTCCTGACTTTC.

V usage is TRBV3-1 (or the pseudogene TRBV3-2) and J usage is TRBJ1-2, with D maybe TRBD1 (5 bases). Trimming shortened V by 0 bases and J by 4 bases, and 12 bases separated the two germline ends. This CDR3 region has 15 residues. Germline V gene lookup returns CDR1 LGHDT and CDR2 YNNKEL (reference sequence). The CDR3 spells CASSQDPGGAYGYTF. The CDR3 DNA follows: TGTGCCAGCAGCCAAGATCCCGGGGGTGCCTATGGCTACACCTTC.

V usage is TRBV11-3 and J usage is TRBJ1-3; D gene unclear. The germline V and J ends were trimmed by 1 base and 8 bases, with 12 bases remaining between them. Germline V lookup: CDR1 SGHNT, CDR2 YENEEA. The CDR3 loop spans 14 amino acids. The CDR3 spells CASSLAQIQDTIYF. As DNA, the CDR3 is TGTGCCAGCAGCTTAGCCCAGATTCAGGACACCATATATTTT.

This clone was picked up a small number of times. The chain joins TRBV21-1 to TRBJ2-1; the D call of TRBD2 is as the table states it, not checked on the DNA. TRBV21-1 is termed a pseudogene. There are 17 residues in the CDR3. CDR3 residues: CASSRGLAFDWCNEQFF. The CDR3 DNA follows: TGTGCCAGCAGCAGGGGACTAGCATTCGATTGGTGCAATGAGCAGTTCTTC.

CDR3 amino acids: CASSKGARYNSPLHF. The CDR3 nucleotides read TGTGCCAGCAGTAAGGGGGCTCGCTATAATTCACCCCTCCACTTT. The chain joins TRBV5-8 to TRBJ1-6; 7 bases fit TRBD1. The germline V gene has CDR1 SGHTS and CDR2 YDEGEE. The CDR3 length is 15 residues. The V segment lost 5 bases and the J segment 3 bases; nucleotides outside the gene matches: 5.

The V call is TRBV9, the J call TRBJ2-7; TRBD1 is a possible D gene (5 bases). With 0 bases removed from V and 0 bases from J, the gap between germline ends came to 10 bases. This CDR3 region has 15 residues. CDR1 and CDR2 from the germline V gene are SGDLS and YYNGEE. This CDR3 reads CASSVGQSSSYEQYF. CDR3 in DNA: TGTGCCAGCAGCGTAGGACAGTCGAGCTCCTACGAGCAGTACTTC. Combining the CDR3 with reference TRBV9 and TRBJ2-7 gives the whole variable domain DSGVTQTPKHLITATGQRVTLRCSPRSGDLSVYWYQQSLDQGLQFLIQYYNGEERAKGNILERFSAQQFPDLHSELNLSSLELGDSALYFCASSVGQSSSYEQYFGPGTRLTVT.

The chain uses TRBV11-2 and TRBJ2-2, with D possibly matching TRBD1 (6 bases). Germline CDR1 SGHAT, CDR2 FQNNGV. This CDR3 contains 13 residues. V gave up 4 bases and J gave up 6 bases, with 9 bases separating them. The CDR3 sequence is CASSSQGAGELFF. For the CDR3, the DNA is TGTGCCAGCAGCTCACAGGGCGCCGGGGAGCTGTTTTTT.

The DNA of the CDR3 is TGTGCTAGTGGTTTGGTGGACTGGACTAGTACCTACGAGCAGTACTTC. The encoded protein is CASGLVDWTSTYEQYF. This chain links TRBV12-5 with TRBJ2-7; 7 nucleotides align to TRBD2. The trim removed 0 bases at V and 2 bases at J, leaving 7 bases unmatched. The CDR3 is made up of 16 amino acids. From germline, CDR1 is LGHNT and CDR2 FRNRAP.

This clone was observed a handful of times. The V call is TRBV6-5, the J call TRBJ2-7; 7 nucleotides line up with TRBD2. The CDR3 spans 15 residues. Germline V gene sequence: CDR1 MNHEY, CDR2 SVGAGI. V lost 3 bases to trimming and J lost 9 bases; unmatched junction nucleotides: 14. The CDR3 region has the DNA TGTGCCAGCAGTTATGGGGGGGGAAGGCGTCAGGTGCAGTACTTC. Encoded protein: CASSYGGGRRQVQYF.

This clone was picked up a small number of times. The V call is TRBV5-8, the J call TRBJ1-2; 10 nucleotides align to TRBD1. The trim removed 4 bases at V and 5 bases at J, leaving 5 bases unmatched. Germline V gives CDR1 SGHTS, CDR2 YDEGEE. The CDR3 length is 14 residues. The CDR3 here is CASSARDRGYGYTF. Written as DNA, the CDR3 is TGTGCCAGCAGCGCTAGGGACAGGGGTTATGGCTACACCTTC.

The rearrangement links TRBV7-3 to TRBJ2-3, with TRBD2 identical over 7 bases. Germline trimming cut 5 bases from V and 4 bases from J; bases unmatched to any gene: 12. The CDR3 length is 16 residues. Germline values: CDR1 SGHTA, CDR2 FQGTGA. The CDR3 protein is CASSPLPRGSPDTQYF. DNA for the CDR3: TGTGCCAGCAGCCCCCTCCCGCGGGGGAGCCCAGATACGCAGTATTTT.

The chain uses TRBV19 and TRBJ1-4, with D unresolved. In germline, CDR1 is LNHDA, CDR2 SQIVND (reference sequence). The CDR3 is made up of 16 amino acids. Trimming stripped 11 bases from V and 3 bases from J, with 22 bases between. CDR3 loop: CALLPLVAGPNEKLFF. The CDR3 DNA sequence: TGTGCCCTCTTACCCCTTGTGGCGGGCCCTAATGAAAAACTGTTTTTT.

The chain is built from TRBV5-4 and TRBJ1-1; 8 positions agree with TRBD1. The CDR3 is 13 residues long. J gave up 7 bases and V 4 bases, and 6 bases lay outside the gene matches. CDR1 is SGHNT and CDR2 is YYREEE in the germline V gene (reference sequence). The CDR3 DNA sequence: TGTGCCAGCAGCGGGATTGGACAGGGTGAAGCTTTCTTT. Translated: CASSGIGQGEAFF. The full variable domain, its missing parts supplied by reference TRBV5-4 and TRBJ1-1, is ETGVTQSPTHLIKTRGQQVTLRCSSQSGHNTVSWYQQALGQGPQFIFQYYREEENGRGNFPPRFSGLQFPNYSSELNVNALELDDSALYLCASSGIGQGEAFFGQGTRLTVV.

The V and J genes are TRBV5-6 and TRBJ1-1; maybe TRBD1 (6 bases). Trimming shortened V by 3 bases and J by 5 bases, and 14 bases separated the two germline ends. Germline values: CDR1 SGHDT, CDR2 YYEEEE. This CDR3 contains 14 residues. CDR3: CASSSRGVLTEAFF. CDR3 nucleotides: TGTGCCAGCAGCTCCAGGGGCGTACTGACTGAAGCTTTCTTT.

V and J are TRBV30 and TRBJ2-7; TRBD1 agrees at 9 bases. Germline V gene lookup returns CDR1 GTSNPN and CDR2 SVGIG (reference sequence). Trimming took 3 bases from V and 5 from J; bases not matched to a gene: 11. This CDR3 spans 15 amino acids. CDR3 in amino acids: CAWRHRDRAYHEQYF. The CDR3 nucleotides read TGTGCCTGGAGGCACCGGGACAGGGCCTATCACGAGCAGTACTTC.

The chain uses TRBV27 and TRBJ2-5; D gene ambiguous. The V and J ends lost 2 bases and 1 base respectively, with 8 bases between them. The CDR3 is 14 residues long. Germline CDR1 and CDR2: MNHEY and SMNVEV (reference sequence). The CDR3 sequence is CASSLKTAQETQYF. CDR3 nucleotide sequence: TGTGCCAGCAGTTTAAAGACTGCCCAAGAGACCCAGTACTTC.

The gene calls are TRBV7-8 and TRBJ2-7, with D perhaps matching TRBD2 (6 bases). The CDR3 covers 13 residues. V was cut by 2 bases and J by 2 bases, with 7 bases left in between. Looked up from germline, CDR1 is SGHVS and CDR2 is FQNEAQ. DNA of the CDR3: TGTGCCAGCAGCTTATCGGGGGCCTACGAGCAGTACTTC. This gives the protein CASSLSGAYEQYF.

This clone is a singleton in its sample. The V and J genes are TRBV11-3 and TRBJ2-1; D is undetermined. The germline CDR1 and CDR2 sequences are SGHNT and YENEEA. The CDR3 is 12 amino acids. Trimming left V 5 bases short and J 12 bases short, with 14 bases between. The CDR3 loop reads CASSPTGSPQFF. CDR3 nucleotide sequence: TGTGCCAGCAGCCCCACCGGGTCGCCGCAGTTCTTC. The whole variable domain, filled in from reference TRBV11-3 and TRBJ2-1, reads EAGVVQSPRYKIIEKKQPVAFWCNPISGHNTLYWYLQNLGQGPELLIRYENEEAVDDSQLPKDRFSAERLKGVDSTLKIQPAELGDSAVYLCASSPTGSPQFFGPGTRLTVL.

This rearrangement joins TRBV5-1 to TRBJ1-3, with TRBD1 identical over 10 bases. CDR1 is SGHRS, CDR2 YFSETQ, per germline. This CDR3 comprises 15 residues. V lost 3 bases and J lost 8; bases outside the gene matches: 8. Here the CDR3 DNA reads TGCGCCAGCAGCTCTGTGACAGGGGGCAAGGACACCATATATTTT. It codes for CASSSVTGGKDTIYF.